This T cell receptor beta chain was recorded in a study of T cell repertoires in aging, cancer and after chemotherapy. About this clonotype itself: What it recognizes is unknown. At one end, the junction sequence differs from germline, possibly due to a read error.

Multiplex touch-down PCR with TRB-A/B primers amplified rearranged V-D-J TRB sequences. TCRdb re-derived calls from the multiplex PCR reads in MiXCR, one entry per CDR3 protein. The data show hundreds of distinct CDR3 sequences, 25% to 35% seen once. Study conclusions and caveats: In each cancer cohort, median generation probability increased across chemotherapy, suggesting thymic output rebounded. Compared with age-matched healthy donors, untreated hematological or solid cancer patients showed higher blood TCR clonality.

Peripheral blood genomic DNA, not sorted cells or RNA, was the template. The source of this sequence is a human donor in good health. The sequenced sample consisted of blood.

In DNA, the CDR3 is TGCAGAGTTGTAGGTGGGAGAAATGAGCAGTTCTTC. It is translated as CRVVGGRNEQFF. The genes are TRBV29-1 and TRBJ2-1; weak D call: TRBD2 (5 bases). Looked up from germline, CDR1 is SQVTM and CDR2 is ANQGSEA. The CDR3 runs to 12 residues.